These 13 T cell receptor beta chains were all obtained from the same sample, sequenced in a study of CD8+CD57+ T cells in acquired aplastic anemia. Genomic DNA was employed as the template in profiling TCR beta VDJ and CDR3. Each CDR3 protein is one row after TCRdb ran MiXCR on the reads. Of hundreds of thousands of distinct CDR3 sequences listed, around 60% are singletons. What was sequenced was sorted CD4+, CD8+, or CD8+CD57+ T cells (not recorded which) from PBMCs. These receptors came from a human donor with severe aplastic anemia or a healthy control (not recorded which).

This clonotype has a handful of counts. This chain uses TRBV7-2 with TRBJ1-1; D gene unclear. The germline CDR1 and CDR2 sequences are SGHTA and FQGNSA. This CDR3 spans 14 amino acids. The V and J ends lost 2 bases and 2 bases respectively, with 9 bases between them. CDR3 region: CASSLNGLNTEAFF. CDR3 coding DNA: TGTGCCAGCAGCTTAAACGGTCTAAACACTGAAGCTTTCTTT.

The chain combines TRBV20-1 with TRBJ2-1; 10 nucleotides match TRBD1. V shed 3 bases, J shed 4 bases, and the junction held 3 bases outside the gene matches. Germline V CDR1 and CDR2: DFQATT, SNEGSKA (reference sequence). The CDR3 has 14 amino acids. The CDR3 sequence is CSASWTGGYNEQFF. CDR3 DNA: TGCAGTGCTAGCTGGACAGGGGGGTACAATGAGCAGTTCTTC.

The CDR3 spells CATSRVGTGNSEQYF. Here the CDR3 DNA reads TGTGCCACCAGCAGAGTGGGGACAGGGAACTCCGAGCAGTACTTC. The chain links TRBV15 to TRBJ2-7; 9 positions agree with TRBD1. With 1 base clipped from V and 6 bases from J, the junction kept 7 bases outside the gene matches. The CDR3 contains 15 residues. Germline V lookup: CDR1 LNHNV, CDR2 YYDKDF (reference sequence).

This clonotype was picked up many times. The genes are TRBV27 and TRBJ1-1, with D possibly TRBD1 on 5 matching bases. The CDR3 loop spans 13 amino acids. V lost 5 bases, J lost 11 bases, and 18 bases lay in between. Germline V gene data show CDR1 as MNHEY and CDR2 as SMNVEV (reference sequence). The CDR3 spells CASSPAGYVQAFF. The CDR3, as DNA: TGTGCCAGCAGTCCAGCAGGGTACGTTCAGGCTTTCTTT.

This clonotype was counted ten times or more. The chain couples TRBV7-2 to TRBJ1-5, with no clear D. Germline V gene sequence: CDR1 SGHTA, CDR2 FQGNSA. The CDR3 covers 15 residues. Trimming pared 1 base from V and 0 bases from J, leaving 7 bases between. CDR3 nucleotide sequence: TGTGCCAGCAGCTTAGTCGGAGATAGCAATCAGCCCCAGCATTTT. This encodes CASSLVGDSNQPQHF.

A word on this clonotype: The junction differs from germline at one of its ends, possibly a read error. The rearrangement joins TRBV24-1 to TRBJ2-1; no clear D gene. CDR1 KGHDR and CDR2 SFDVKD come from the germline V gene. The length of the CDR3 is 16 residues. CDR3 coding DNA: TGTGCCACCAGTGATCATGACTGGAGCTCCTACAGTGAGCAGTTCTTC. This sequence encodes CATSDHDWSSYSEQFF.

This clonotype was counted ten times or more. A junction boundary mismatches the germline segment, possibly from a read error. The chain links TRBV7-7 to TRBJ2-2; a weak D match, TRBD1 (5 bases). CDR1 and CDR2 from the germline V gene are SSHAT and FNYEAQ (reference sequence). This CDR3 is 16 amino acids long. CDR3 protein: CASSLRAGSKTGELFF. The CDR3 DNA sequence: TGTGCTAGCAGCTTAAGAGCAGGGTCTAAGACCGGGGAGCTGTTTTTT. Full variable domain (outside the CDR3, taken from reference TRBV7-7 and TRBJ2-2): GAGVSQSPRYKVTKRGQDVTLRCDPISSHATLYWYQQALGQGPEFLTYFNYEAQPDKSGLPSDRFSAERPEGSISTLTIQRTEQRDSAMYRCASSLRAGSKTGELFFGEGSRLTVL.

Of note for this clonotype: One end of the junction does not line up with germline, which may come from a read error. The rearrangement links TRBV2 to TRBJ1-1, with a possible D match to TRBD1 (5 bases). The CDR3 loop spans 11 amino acids. Germline-derived CDR1 and CDR2 are SNHLY and FYNNEI. The DNA for the CDR3 is TGTGCCAACAGTAAAGGGGCTGAAGCTTTCTTT. The encoded protein is CANSKGAEAFF.

This clonotype has at least ten counts. The chain has TRBV27 and TRBJ2-7; the match to TRBD2 covers 9 bases. With 5 bases clipped from V and 2 bases from J, the junction kept 7 bases outside the gene matches. Germline V gives CDR1 MNHEY, CDR2 SMNVEV (reference sequence). CDR3 size: 15 residues. The CDR3 DNA is TGTGCCAGCAGTACAAGGCGGGGGGGACCCTACGAGCAGTACTTC. Residues: CASSTRRGGPYEQYF.

At least ten counts were recorded for this clonotype. J is TRBJ2-3 and V is TRBV7-2; D possibly corresponds to TRBD2 (6 bases). The V end lost 5 bases, the J end lost 4 bases, and 13 bases lay between the germline ends. Germline V lookup: CDR1 SGHTA, CDR2 FQGNSA. This CDR3 contains 14 residues. CDR3 amino acids: CASSLNSGPDTQYF. Written as DNA, the CDR3 is TGTGCCAGCAGCCTAAATAGCGGACCAGATACGCAGTATTTT.

In its sample, this clonotype was seen many times. The chain couples TRBV6-1 to TRBJ2-7; perhaps TRBD2 as D (5 bases). Germline CDR1 MNHNS, CDR2 SASEGT. Trimming shortened V by 2 bases and J by 4 bases, and 6 bases separated the two germline ends. The CDR3 length is 12 residues. The chain's CDR3 is CASSERRYEQYF. CDR3 DNA sequence: TGTGCCAGCAGTGAAAGGAGGTACGAGCAGTACTTC.

Written as DNA, the CDR3 is TGTGCCAGCTCACCCCCCGGGACGGCGTACGAGCAGTACTTC. Translated: CASSPPGTAYEQYF. This sequence joins TRBV18 and TRBJ2-7, with D perhaps matching TRBD1 or TRBD2 (5 bases each). Germline V gives CDR1 KGHSH, CDR2 LQKENI. The CDR3 has 14 residues. V was shortened by 3 bases and J by 4 bases, with 13 bases between the two germline ends.

V is TRBV2 and J is TRBJ2-7; D possibly corresponds to TRBD1 (7 bases). The V end was cut by 2 bases, the J end by 7 bases, with 9 bases between. This CDR3 comprises 12 residues. Per germline, CDR1 SNHLY and CDR2 FYNNEI. The CDR3 nucleotides read TGTGCCAGCAGTGAACAGGGGGGTGAGCAGTACTTC. Protein product: CASSEQGGEQYF. Full variable domain (remainder filled in from reference TRBV2 and TRBJ2-7): EPEVTQTPSHQVTQMGQEVILRCVPISNHLYFYWYRQILGQKVEFLVSFYNNEISEKSEIFDDQFSVERPDGSNFTLKIRSTKLEDSAMYFCASSEQGGEQYFGPGTRLTVT.